The 2 T cell receptor beta chains in this list originate from one sample, sequenced in a study of PD-1 blockade in classical Hodgkin lymphoma. Patients all relapsed after autologous stem cell transplantation, and there was variation in brentuximab vedotin exposure. Thawed PBMCs underwent magnetic negative selection to yield purified CD4+ T cells. Measured with immunoSEQ multiplex PCR; TCRdb has only the in-frame clones, and not every one. The sample consists of approximately 25,000 clones, 84% of them appearing once. The source material was CD4+ T cells from blood, sampled at baseline. Receptors originate from a human donor with classical Hodgkin lymphoma.

This clone was observed once. The genes are TRBV6-1 and TRBJ1-1, with 8 bases fitting TRBD1. Trimming at V came to 2 bases and at J to 6 bases, leaving 2 bases not matched to a gene. Germline V gene data show CDR1 as MNHNS and CDR2 as SASEGT. The CDR3 loop spans 13 amino acids. CDR3 coding DNA: TGTGCCAGCAGTGAACAGGGGGCATCTGAAGCTTTCTTT. Translation: CASSEQGASEAFF.

The chain combines TRBV7-7 with TRBJ2-1; 14 bases align to TRBD2. Trimming cost V 5 bases and J 7 bases; bases outside gene matches: 4. The V gene's germline CDR1 is SSHAT and CDR2 FNYEAQ (reference sequence). The CDR3 extends over 15 amino acids. Written as DNA, the CDR3 is TGTGCCAGCAGCCTCGGGACTAGCGGGGGAAATGAGCAGTTCTTC. It specifies CASSLGTSGGNEQFF.